The table lists the clone carrying this TCR beta chain with many counts. Its antigen remains unknown. The data were taken from a study of Graves' ophthalmopathy and Graves' hyperthyroidism. Points from the study as a whole: A roughly 81% specificity and just under 90% sensitivity were achieved by a 13-signature model that separated ophthalmopathy from stable hyperthyroidism. Blood shared most expanded thyroid clonotypes above 0.001 frequency.

Where ophthalmopathy was present, donors had moderate-to-severe activity, CAS ≥3, NOSPECS ≥4 and duration under 3 months. The PBMCs were taken from over 9.5 ml of fresh peripheral blood. RNA served as the template for amplifying TCR beta CDR3 regions. An initial RT-PCR round employing HTBI primers preceded a second-round multiplex PCR. TCRdb reanalysed the multiplex PCR reads using MiXCR and keeps one entry per CDR3 protein. The sample has over 200,000 distinct CDR3 sequences, roughly 27% seen once. CDR3 length: 14 amino acids. V gave up 1 base and J gave up 2 bases, with 9 bases separating them. Per the germline V gene, CDR1 is SGHVS and CDR2 is FQNEAQ.

The chain combines TRBV7-8 with TRBJ2-7; D uncertain. The sequenced sample was peripheral blood. The TCR sequence derives from a man aged 50 to 60 with Graves' ophthalmopathy. CDR3 residues: CASSLGSAPYEQYF. The CDR3, as DNA: TGTGCCAGCAGCTTAGGTTCAGCACCCTACGAGCAGTACTTC.